This TCR beta chain was found in a study of CD8+ T cells in alopecia areata. Across the whole study: Each day, treated patients took oral tofacitinib twice, at 5 to 10 mg per dose.

cDNA prepared by RNA extraction and subsequent reverse transcription served as the template for sequencing. Some clones are missing from TCRdb's copy, which holds only in-frame ones; the method was immunoSEQ multiplex PCR. The table records around 180,000 clones, less than 70% of them present only once. Concerning this clone itself: The antigen is not known.

Indicated treatment: oral pan-JAK inhibitor, 5-10 mg twice daily. The length of the CDR3 is 15 residues. J lost 4 bases, V lost 5 bases, and 7 bases had no gene match. Germline assignment: CDR1 MNHEY and CDR2 SMNVEV (reference sequence). Study-level results: The study found tofacitinib significantly decreased scalp clonality and expanded CD8+ clones among the top 100. Higher clonality and more expanded CD8+ clones appeared in lesional than normal scalp.

J is TRBJ1-5 and V is TRBV27, with 8 bases matching TRBD1. The sequence derives from a human donor with alopecia areata. The sequencing here drew on CD4+ T cells sorted from blood, taken at week 49, from a patient treated with tofacitinib. CDR3 residues: CASSRGQGENQPQHF. The CDR3 coding sequence is TGTGCCAGCAGTCGAGGACAGGGTGAAAATCAGCCCCAGCATTTT.